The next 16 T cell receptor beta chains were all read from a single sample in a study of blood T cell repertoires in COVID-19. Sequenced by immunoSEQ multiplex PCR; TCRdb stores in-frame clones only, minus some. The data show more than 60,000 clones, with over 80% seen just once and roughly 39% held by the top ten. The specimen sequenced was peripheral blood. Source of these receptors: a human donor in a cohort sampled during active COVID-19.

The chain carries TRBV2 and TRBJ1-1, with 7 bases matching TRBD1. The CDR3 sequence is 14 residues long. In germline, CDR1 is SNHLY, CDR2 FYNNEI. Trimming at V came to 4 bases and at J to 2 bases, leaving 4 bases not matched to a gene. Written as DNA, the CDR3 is TGTGCCAGCAGTGTGACAGGGAGTAACACTGAAGCTTTCTTT. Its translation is CASSVTGSNTEAFF.

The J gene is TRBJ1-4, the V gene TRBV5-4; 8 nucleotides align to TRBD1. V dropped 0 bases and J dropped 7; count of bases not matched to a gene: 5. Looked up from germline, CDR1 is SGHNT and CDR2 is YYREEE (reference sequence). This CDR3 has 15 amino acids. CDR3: CASSLGPGGGEKLFF. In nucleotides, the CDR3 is TGTGCCAGCAGCTTGGGACCAGGGGGCGGTGAAAAACTGTTTTTT.

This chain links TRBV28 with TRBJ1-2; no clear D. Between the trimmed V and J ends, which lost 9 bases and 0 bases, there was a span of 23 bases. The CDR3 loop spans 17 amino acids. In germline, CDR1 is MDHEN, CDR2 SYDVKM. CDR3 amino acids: CASGVSVVGRANYGYTF. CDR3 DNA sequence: TGTGCCAGTGGGGTTAGCGTCGTAGGCCGAGCTAACTATGGCTACACCTTC.

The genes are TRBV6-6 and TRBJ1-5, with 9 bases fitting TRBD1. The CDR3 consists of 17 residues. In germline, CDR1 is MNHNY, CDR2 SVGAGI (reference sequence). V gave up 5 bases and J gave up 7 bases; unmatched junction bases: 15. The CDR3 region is CASSPRTGVKAVQPQHF. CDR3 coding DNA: TGTGCCAGCAGTCCACGGACAGGGGTTAAGGCAGTCCAGCCCCAGCATTTT.

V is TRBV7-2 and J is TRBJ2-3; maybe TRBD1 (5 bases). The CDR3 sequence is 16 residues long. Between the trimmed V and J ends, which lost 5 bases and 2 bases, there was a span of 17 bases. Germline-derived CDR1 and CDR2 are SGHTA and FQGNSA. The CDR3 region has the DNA TGTGCCAGCAGCACCCAGTTTTTGACAGCCACAGATACGCAGTATTTT. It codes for CASSTQFLTATDTQYF.

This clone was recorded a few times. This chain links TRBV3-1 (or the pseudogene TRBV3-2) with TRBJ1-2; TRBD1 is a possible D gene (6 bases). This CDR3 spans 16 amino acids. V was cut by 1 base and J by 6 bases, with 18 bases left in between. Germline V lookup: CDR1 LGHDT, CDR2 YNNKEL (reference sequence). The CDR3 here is CASSQAVGATKDGYTF. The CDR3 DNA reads TGTGCCAGCAGCCAAGCCGTGGGGGCCACAAAGGATGGCTACACCTTC.

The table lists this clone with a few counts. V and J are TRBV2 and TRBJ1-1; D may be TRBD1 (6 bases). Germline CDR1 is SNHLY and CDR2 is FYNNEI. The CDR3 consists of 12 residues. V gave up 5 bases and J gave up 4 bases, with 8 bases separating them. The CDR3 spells CASSTGFTEAFF. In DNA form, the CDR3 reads TGTGCCAGCAGTACAGGGTTCACTGAAGCTTTCTTT. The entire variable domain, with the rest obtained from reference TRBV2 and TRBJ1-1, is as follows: EPEVTQTPSHQVTQMGQEVILRCVPISNHLYFYWYRQILGQKVEFLVSFYNNEISEKSEIFDDQFSVERPDGSNFTLKIRSTKLEDSAMYFCASSTGFTEAFFGQGTRLTVV.

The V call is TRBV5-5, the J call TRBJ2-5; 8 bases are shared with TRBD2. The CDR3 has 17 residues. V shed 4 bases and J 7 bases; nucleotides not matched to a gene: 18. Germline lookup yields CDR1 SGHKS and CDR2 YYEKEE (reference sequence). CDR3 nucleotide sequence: TGTGCCAGCAGCCCACCGGGACTAGACGGCAGGCGAGGGACCCAGTACTTC. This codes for CASSPPGLDGRRGTQYF.

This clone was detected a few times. As DNA, the CDR3 is TGTGCCAGCGGTAGGGCAGGGTTAGTGTCTTGGGGCTACACCTTC. Translating it yields CASGRAGLVSWGYTF. The chain is built from TRBV28 and TRBJ1-2; D is perhaps TRBD1 (5 bases). V was clipped by 8 bases and J by 8 bases, with 24 bases between them. Looked up from germline, CDR1 is MDHEN and CDR2 is SYDVKM. This CDR3 comprises 15 residues.

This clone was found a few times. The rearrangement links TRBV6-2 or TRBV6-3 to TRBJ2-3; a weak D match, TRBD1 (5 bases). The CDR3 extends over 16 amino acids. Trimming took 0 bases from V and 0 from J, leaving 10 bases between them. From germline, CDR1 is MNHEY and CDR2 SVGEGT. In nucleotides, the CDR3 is TGTGCCAGCAGTTACTCTCCAGGACAAAGCACAGATACGCAGTATTTT. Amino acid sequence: CASSYSPGQSTDTQYF.

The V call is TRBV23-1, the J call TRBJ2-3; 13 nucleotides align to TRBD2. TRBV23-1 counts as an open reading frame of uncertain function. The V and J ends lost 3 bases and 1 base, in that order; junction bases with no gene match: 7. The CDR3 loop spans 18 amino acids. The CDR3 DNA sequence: TGCGCCAGCAGTCATCCGAGGACTAGCGGGAGTCGCACAGATACGCAGTATTTT. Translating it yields CASSHPRTSGSRTDTQYF.

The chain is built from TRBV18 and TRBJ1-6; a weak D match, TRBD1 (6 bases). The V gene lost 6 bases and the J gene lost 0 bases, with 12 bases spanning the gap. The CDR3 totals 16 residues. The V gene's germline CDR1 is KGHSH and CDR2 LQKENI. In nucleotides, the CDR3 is TGTGCCAGCTCCAGACAGGAAAGCTCCTATAATTCACCCCTCCACTTT. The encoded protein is CASSRQESSYNSPLHF. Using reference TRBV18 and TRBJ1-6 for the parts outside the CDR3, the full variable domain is NAGVMQNPRHLVRRRGQEARLRCSPMKGHSHVYWYRQLPEEGLKFMVYLQKENIIDESGMPKERFSAEFPKEGPSILRIQQVVRGDSAAYFCASSRQESSYNSPLHFGNGTRLTVT.

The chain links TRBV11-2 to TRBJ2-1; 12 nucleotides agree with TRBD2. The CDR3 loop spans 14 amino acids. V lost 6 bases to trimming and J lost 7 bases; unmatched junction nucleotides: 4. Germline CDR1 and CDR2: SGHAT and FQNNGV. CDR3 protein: CASRQTSGGNEQFF. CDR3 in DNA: TGTGCCAGCAGACAGACTAGCGGGGGAAATGAGCAGTTCTTC.

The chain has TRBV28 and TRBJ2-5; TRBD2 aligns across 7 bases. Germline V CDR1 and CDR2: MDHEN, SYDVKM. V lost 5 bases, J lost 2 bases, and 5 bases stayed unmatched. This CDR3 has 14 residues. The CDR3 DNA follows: TGTGCCAGCAGTCTAGCGGCCCCGCAAGAGACCCAGTACTTC. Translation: CASSLAAPQETQYF. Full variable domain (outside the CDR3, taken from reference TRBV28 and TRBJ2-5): DVKVTQSSRYLVKRTGEKVFLECVQDMDHENMFWYRQDPGLGLRLIYFSYDVKMKEKGDIPEGYSVSREKKERFSLILESASTNQTSMYLCASSLAAPQETQYFGPGTRLLVL.

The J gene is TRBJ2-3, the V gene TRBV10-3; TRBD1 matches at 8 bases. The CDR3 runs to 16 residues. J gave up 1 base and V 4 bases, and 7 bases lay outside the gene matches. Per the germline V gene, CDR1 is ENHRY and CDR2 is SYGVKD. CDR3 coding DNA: TGTGCCATCAGTGGAGCAGGGGGCGCCGGCACAGATACGCAGTATTTT. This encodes CAISGAGGAGTDTQYF.

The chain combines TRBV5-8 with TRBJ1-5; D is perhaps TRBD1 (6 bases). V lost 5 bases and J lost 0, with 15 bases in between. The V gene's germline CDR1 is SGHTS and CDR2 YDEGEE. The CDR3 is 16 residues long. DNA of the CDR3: TGTGCCAGCAGTTTGACAGGATTTGCTAGCAATCAGCCCCAGCATTTT. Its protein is CASSLTGFASNQPQHF.